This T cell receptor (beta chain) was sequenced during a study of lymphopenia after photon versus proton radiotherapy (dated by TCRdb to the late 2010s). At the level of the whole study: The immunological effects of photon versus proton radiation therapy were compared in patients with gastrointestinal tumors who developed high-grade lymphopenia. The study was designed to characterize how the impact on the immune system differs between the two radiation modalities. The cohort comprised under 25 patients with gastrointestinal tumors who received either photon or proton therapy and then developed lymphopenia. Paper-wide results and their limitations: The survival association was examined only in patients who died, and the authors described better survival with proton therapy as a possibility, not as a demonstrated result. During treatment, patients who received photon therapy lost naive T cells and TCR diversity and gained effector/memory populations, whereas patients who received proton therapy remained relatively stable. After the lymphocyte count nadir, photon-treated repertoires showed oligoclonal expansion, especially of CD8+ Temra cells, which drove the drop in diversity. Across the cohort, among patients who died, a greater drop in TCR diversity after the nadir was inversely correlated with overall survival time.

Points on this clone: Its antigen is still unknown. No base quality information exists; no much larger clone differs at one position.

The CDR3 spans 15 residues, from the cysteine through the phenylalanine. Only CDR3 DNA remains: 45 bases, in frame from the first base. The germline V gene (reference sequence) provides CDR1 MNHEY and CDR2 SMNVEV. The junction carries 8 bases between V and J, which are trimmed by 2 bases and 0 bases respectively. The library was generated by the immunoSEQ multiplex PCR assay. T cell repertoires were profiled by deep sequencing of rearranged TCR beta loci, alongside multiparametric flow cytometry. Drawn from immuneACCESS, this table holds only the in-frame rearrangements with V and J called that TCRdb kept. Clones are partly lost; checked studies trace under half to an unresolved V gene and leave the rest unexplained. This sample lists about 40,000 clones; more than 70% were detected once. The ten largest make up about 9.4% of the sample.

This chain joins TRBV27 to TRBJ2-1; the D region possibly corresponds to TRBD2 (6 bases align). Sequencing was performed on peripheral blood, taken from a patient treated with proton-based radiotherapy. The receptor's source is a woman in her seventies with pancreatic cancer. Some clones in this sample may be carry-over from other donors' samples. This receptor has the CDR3 CASSLDGGSYNEQFF. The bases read TGTGCCAGCAGTTTAGACGGGGGCTCCTACAATGAGCAGTTCTTC.